The entry below gives a single T cell receptor (beta chain) sequence along with its context. Antigen: not known. The source of the sample is a study of cytomegalovirus exposure and HLA in healthy donors. Study observations and caveats: Confirmation was obtained in vitro that a few CMV-associated chains are specific for CMV antigens. Reportedly, diagnosis of cytomegalovirus status by the classifier showed high specificity and sensitivity.

CDR1 is SEHNR and CDR2 is FQNEAQ in the germline V gene (reference sequence). The CDR3 is 15 residues long. V was pared by 1 base and J by 0 bases, with 7 bases between. The assay was immunoSEQ multiplex PCR, and TCRdb's table has in-frame clones only and misses some. The sample yields around 150,000 clones, about 90% seen once. The sequencing sample was made of PBMCs. This sequence was found in a woman aged 18 to 35 in good health and CMV-seropositive. The chain has TRBV7-9 and TRBJ1-3; D is unresolved. CDR3 sequence (DNA): TGTGCCAGCAGCTTAGACTTTTCCTCTGGAAACACCATATATTTT. It codes for CASSLDFSSGNTIYF.